This passage covers 20 T cell receptor beta chains from one sample sequenced in a study of CD8+ T cells in alopecia areata. TCR sequencing used cDNA made by reverse transcription of extracted RNA. TCRdb's copy holds only in-frame clones and misses some; the assay was immunoSEQ multiplex PCR. The sample shows some 110,000 clones, roughly 66% of them seen only once. Sequencing was carried out using CD4+ T cells sorted from blood. These receptors were collected from a human donor in good health.

This clone was detected once. This chain uses TRBV7-9 with TRBJ1-2; D gene unclear. V shed 7 bases and J shed 10 bases, with 13 bases lying between them. CDR3 size: 11 residues. The germline V gene encodes CDR1 SEHNR and CDR2 FQNEAQ (reference sequence). CDR3: CASTSGSNYTF. CDR3 DNA: TGTGCCAGCACCTCGGGCAGCAACTACACCTTC. Variable domain in full (rest from reference TRBV7-9 and TRBJ1-2): DTGVSQNPRHKITKRGQNVTFRCDPISEHNRLYWYRQTLGQGPEFLTYFQNEAQLEKSRLLSDRFSAERPKGSFSTLEIQRTEQGDSAMYLCASTSGSNYTFGSGTRLTVV.

This rearrangement joins TRBV2 to TRBJ2-2; TRBD1 aligns across 7 bases. V shed 10 bases, J shed 0 bases, and the junction held 2 bases outside the gene matches. The germline V gene encodes CDR1 SNHLY and CDR2 FYNNEI. This CDR3 has 13 residues. CDR3: CATGTANTGELFF. CDR3 bases: TGTGCCACAGGGACAGCGAACACCGGGGAGCTGTTTTTT.

This clone was counted only a few times. This chain links TRBV29-1 with TRBJ2-5, with unresolved D. The germline CDR1 and CDR2 sequences are SQVTM and ANQGSEA. Trimming removed 4 bases from V and 0 bases from J, with 9 bases in between. CDR3 size: 13 residues. The CDR3 coding sequence is TGCAGCGTTGTGGAGCAGTACCAAGAGACCCAGTACTTC. This translates into CSVVEQYQETQYF.

The table lists this clone with a count of one. As DNA, the CDR3 is TGTGCCAGCAGCCAGTCGACTAGCGGGGGGTCGGATACGCAGTATTTT. Amino acids: CASSQSTSGGSDTQYF. The chain combines TRBV4-2 with TRBJ2-3; 13 bases are shared with TRBD2. Per germline, CDR1 LGHNA and CDR2 YNFKEQ. V shed 3 bases, J shed 6 bases, and the junction held 6 bases outside the gene matches. The CDR3 runs 16 residues.

The sample holds a few counts of this clone. The V call is TRBV30, the J call TRBJ1-4; D call uncertain. Germline-derived CDR1 and CDR2 are GTSNPN and SVGIG (reference sequence). Trimming took off 3 bases at V and 7 bases at J, with 15 bases between the two ends. The CDR3 runs to 14 residues. In DNA, the CDR3 is TGTGCCTGGAGGTCGGGTGGGCGAGGTGAAAAACTGTTTTTT. This sequence encodes CAWRSGGRGEKLFF.

This clone was observed a single time. This chain connects TRBV30 to TRBJ1-3, with 7 nucleotides matching TRBD1. Germline lookup yields CDR1 GTSNPN and CDR2 SVGIG (reference sequence). CDR3 length: 14 amino acids. The junction had 4 bases not matched to a gene; V was cut back by 5 bases and J by 0 bases. The CDR3 loop is CAWRQGNSGNTIYF. CDR3 nucleotides: TGTGCCTGGCGACAGGGTAACTCTGGAAACACCATATATTTT.

The rearrangement links TRBV9 to TRBJ2-3, with a possible D match to TRBD1 (5 bases). Germline V gives CDR1 SGDLS, CDR2 YYNGEE. This CDR3 spans 13 amino acids. Trimming pared 2 bases from V and 4 bases from J, leaving 8 bases between. CDR3 DNA: TGTGCCAGCAGCGTTCAGGGCTCAGATACGCAGTATTTT. It is translated as CASSVQGSDTQYF.

The chain combines TRBV29-1 with TRBJ2-7; TRBD2 aligns across 10 bases. Germline V lookup: CDR1 SQVTM, CDR2 ANQGSEA. Losses at the gene ends were 7 bases for V and 7 bases for J; bases not matched to a gene: 10. The CDR3 runs to 13 residues. The CDR3 spells CSGATSGSGEQYF. The CDR3 bases are TGCAGCGGTGCGACTAGCGGGTCGGGGGAGCAGTACTTC.

The J gene is TRBJ2-6, the V gene TRBV7-8; TRBD1 matches 8 bases. CDR3 size: 16 residues. CDR1 SGHVS and CDR2 FQNEAQ come from the germline V gene. J was trimmed by 4 bases and V by 5 bases; bases with no gene match: 7. In DNA, the CDR3 is TGTGCCAGCAGCGATTTCAGGGGGCCAGGGGCCAACGTCCTGACTTTC. This translates into CASSDFRGPGANVLTF.

V and J are TRBV29-1 and TRBJ2-1; D is uncertain. V was cut by 4 bases and J by 6 bases, with 4 bases left in between. The CDR3 runs 10 residues. Germline V gene lookup returns CDR1 SQVTM and CDR2 ANQGSEA. The CDR3: CSVGRNEQFF. CDR3 DNA: TGCAGCGTTGGGCGCAATGAGCAGTTCTTC.

This chain uses TRBV5-1 with TRBJ2-3; D is perhaps TRBD1 (5 bases). Trimming left V 5 bases short and J 2 bases short, with 9 bases between. The V gene's germline CDR1 is SGHRS and CDR2 YFSETQ. This CDR3 region has 13 residues. The CDR3 sequence: CASRTADTDTQYF. CDR3 nucleotide sequence: TGCGCCAGCAGGACAGCAGACACAGATACGCAGTATTTT.

V is TRBV5-6 and J is TRBJ1-5, with TRBD1 as a possible D gene (6 bases). CDR3 length: 16 amino acids. Germline values: CDR1 SGHDT, CDR2 YYEEEE. With 4 bases removed from V and 0 bases from J, the gap between germline ends came to 14 bases. The CDR3 spells CASSRYTGPSNQPQHF. CDR3 sequence (DNA): TGTGCCAGCAGCCGTTACACAGGGCCTAGCAATCAGCCCCAGCATTTT.

The V and J genes are TRBV29-1 and TRBJ1-1; TRBD1 matches at 9 bases. Germline V lookup: CDR1 SQVTM, CDR2 ANQGSEA. The CDR3 spans 15 residues. V was pared by 6 bases and J by 1 base, with 9 bases of the junction left unmatched. The CDR3 region has the DNA TGCAGCGTCACCCGAAACAGGGGGCAGAACACTGAAGCTTTCTTT. It specifies CSVTRNRGQNTEAFF.

The rearrangement joins TRBV2 to TRBJ2-1; 8 positions match TRBD2. The CDR3 spans 14 residues. The V gene's germline CDR1 is SNHLY and CDR2 FYNNEI. V shed 3 bases, J shed 7 bases, and the junction held 5 bases outside the gene matches. DNA for the CDR3: TGTGCCAGCAGTGATAGCGGGGTTGGAAATGAGCAGTTCTTC. Translating it yields CASSDSGVGNEQFF. Using reference TRBV2 and TRBJ2-1 for the parts outside the CDR3, the full variable domain is EPEVTQTPSHQVTQMGQEVILRCVPISNHLYFYWYRQILGQKVEFLVSFYNNEISEKSEIFDDQFSVERPDGSNFTLKIRSTKLEDSAMYFCASSDSGVGNEQFFGPGTRLTVL.

The genes are TRBV4-2 and TRBJ1-2; no reliable D call. CDR3 size: 15 residues. Trimming pared 4 bases from V and 0 bases from J, leaving 12 bases between. Germline CDR1 is LGHNA and CDR2 is YNFKEQ. The CDR3 spells CASSPRYPANYGYTF. The CDR3 DNA is TGTGCCAGCAGCCCTCGGTACCCCGCTAACTATGGCTACACCTTC.

The CDR3 nucleotides are TGTGCCAGCAGCCAAGGGGGCTTCGGAGAAAAACTGTTTTTT. Its protein product is CASSQGGFGEKLFF. This sequence joins TRBV4-2 and TRBJ1-4; D might be TRBD1 (5 bases). The CDR3 is 14 residues long. The germline V gene has CDR1 LGHNA and CDR2 YNFKEQ. Trimming cost V 1 base and J 8 bases, with 11 bases left between them.

This clone was picked up a small number of times. The chain links TRBV2 to TRBJ1-5; D uncertain. The CDR3 is 15 residues long. CDR1 is SNHLY and CDR2 is FYNNEI in the germline V gene. V was clipped by 6 bases and J by 2 bases, with 14 bases between them. CDR3 amino acids: CASRNRVNGNQPQHF. The CDR3 nucleotides are TGTGCCAGCAGGAACCGGGTCAATGGCAATCAGCCCCAGCATTTT.

This clone was observed once. The chain recombines TRBV4-1 with TRBJ1-2; D is unresolved. V lost 5 bases, J lost 3 bases, and 10 bases lay in between. This CDR3 spans 13 amino acids. CDR1 is MGHRA, CDR2 YSYEKL, per germline. The CDR3 is CASSRLGHYGYTF. CDR3 in DNA: TGCGCCAGCAGCAGGCTTGGACACTATGGCTACACCTTC.

Concerning this clone itself: At the DNA level, this CDR3 is encoded by other sequences in the same sample as well. The V call is TRBV11-2, the J call TRBJ2-7; D not certain. V was cut by 1 base and J by 4 bases, with 8 bases left in between. Germline V CDR1 and CDR2: SGHAT, FQNNGV. This CDR3 comprises 13 residues. CDR3 in amino acids: CASSLGLEYEQYF. The CDR3 region has the DNA TGTGCCAGCAGCTTAGGTTTAGAGTACGAGCAGTACTTC.

This chain links TRBV10-2 with TRBJ2-2; 8 bases are shared with TRBD2. The germline V gene encodes CDR1 WSHSY and CDR2 SAAADI. The V gene end was trimmed by 6 bases and the J gene end by 6 bases; junction bases not matched to a gene: 9. There are 15 residues in the CDR3. DNA for the CDR3: TGCGCCAGCAGCAAGAGCGGGGGCACCGCCGGGGAGCTGTTTTTT. Translation: CASSKSGGTAGELFF.